The rows below give T cell receptor beta chains drawn from one sample of a study of PD-1 blockade in mismatch repair-deficient tumors. This table comes from immunoSEQ multiplex PCR, and its TCRdb copy is limited to in-frame clones, with some not included. The top ten clones hold roughly 2.6% of a sample with some 84,000 clones, around 85% of them seen once. The specimen was peripheral blood, collected 12 weeks after starting pembrolizumab. The receptors here all came from an adult with mismatch repair-deficient cancer. Each CDR3 is given with its conserved first and last residue. A D gene is named only where the DNA matches it firmly. The listing skips clone size in some rows; elsewhere it reads once, few, many or a size class.

>TRBV7-6|once|TRBJ2-5|NA
CASSLGLEETQYF
TGTGCCAGCAGCTTAGGACTAGAAGAGACCCAGTACTTC
>TRBV9|few|TRBJ2-2|NA
CASSVVQGNTGELFF
TGTGCCAGCAGCGTAGTTCAGGGGAACACCGGGGAGCTGTTTTTT
>TRBV19|NA|TRBJ2-5|TRBD1
CASRKQGLGRVGAQYF
TGTGCCAGTAGGAAACAGGGGCTTGGCCGTGTGGGAGCCCAGTACTTC
>TRBV7-9|NA|TRBJ2-2|NA
CASSLWGNTGELFF
TGTGCCAGCAGCTTATGGGGGAACACCGGGGAGCTGTTTTTT
>TRBV6-5|NA|TRBJ2-7|TRBD2
CASSGEGGSSYEQYF
TGTGCCAGCAGTGGGGAGGGAGGGAGCTCCTACGAGCAGTACTTC
>TRBV9|few|TRBJ1-3|NA
CASSVGGGNTIYF
TGTGCCAGCAGCGTCGGAGGCGGAAACACCATATATTTT
>TRBV5-5|NA|TRBJ2-2|NA
CASSFLLGDMAGELFF
TGTGCCAGCAGCTTTTTATTGGGGGATATGGCCGGGGAGCTGTTTTTT
>TRBV2|NA|TRBJ2-3|TRBD2
CASSEGSGSLTDTQYF
TGTGCCAGCAGTGAAGGGAGCGGGAGTTTGACAGATACGCAGTATTTT
>TRBV14|NA|TRBJ2-1|TRBD2
CASSQDNQRGLGQFF
TGTGCCAGCAGCCAAGATAATCAGCGGGGCCTCGGGCAGTTCTTC
>TRBV6-5|few|TRBJ2-1|NA
CASSFKYEQFF
TGTGCCAGCAGTTTCAAGTATGAGCAGTTCTTC
>TRBV2|NA|TRBJ2-1|TRBD1
CASRTYRGLNEQFF
TGTGCCAGCAGGACGTACAGGGGGCTCAATGAGCAGTTCTTC
>TRBV7-3|NA|TRBJ2-7|TRBD2
CASSPGGSGSPYEQYF
TGTGCCAGCAGCCCGGGCGGCAGCGGGAGTCCCTACGAGCAGTACTTC
>TRBV11-2|NA|TRBJ1-4|TRBD1
CASSLEQGELGGKLFF
TGTGCCAGCAGCTTAGAACAGGGGGAGCTCGGGGGAAAACTGTTTTTT
>TRBV27|NA|TRBJ2-7|TRBD1
CASSSGQGGYPYEQYF
TGTGCCAGCAGTTCCGGACAGGGAGGATATCCCTACGAGCAGTACTTC
>TRBV6-1|NA|TRBJ2-7|TRBD1
CASSRQGNYEQYF
TGTGCCAGCAGTAGACAGGGCAACTACGAGCAGTACTTC
>TRBV7-2|NA|TRBJ2-2|NA
CASSKASQNTGELFF
TGTGCCAGCAGCAAAGCCTCTCAGAACACCGGGGAGCTGTTTTTT
>TRBV10-3|NA|TRBJ2-5|TRBD2
CAISEAGLAQETQYF
TGTGCCATCAGTGAGGCGGGACTAGCGCAAGAGACCCAGTACTTC
>TRBV11-2|NA|TRBJ1-2|NA
CASSSEGSGYTF
TGTGCCAGCAGCTCCGAAGGGTCTGGCTACACCTTC